A single sample gave rise to the 29 T cell receptor beta chains below, sequenced in a study of blood T cell repertoires in COVID-19. Assay: immunoSEQ multiplex PCR; the TCRdb copy retains only in-frame clones and omits some. The table records about 440,000 clones, about 90% of them present only once. The sample consisted of PBMCs or T cells enriched from blood (not recorded which). The receptors here all came from a young man who had recovered from COVID-19.

This clone has just one count. The rearrangement uses TRBV30 and TRBJ2-3, with 10 positions matching TRBD2. In germline, CDR1 is GTSNPN, CDR2 SVGIG (reference sequence). The CDR3 is 15 residues long. J lost 4 bases, V lost 0 bases, and 4 bases had no gene match. The CDR3 DNA reads TGTGCCTGGAGTGTACTAGGACTAGCGGCAGATACGCAGTATTTT. It specifies CAWSVLGLAADTQYF.

The gene calls are TRBV7-3 and TRBJ2-3; 8 bases map to TRBD2. Germline V CDR1 and CDR2: SGHTA, FQGTGA. The V gene end was trimmed by 6 bases and the J gene end by 0 bases; junction bases not matched to a gene: 5. The CDR3 has 15 amino acids. In DNA, the CDR3 is TGTGCCAGCAGTCCACTAGCGGCTAGCACAGATACGCAGTATTTT. This translates into CASSPLAASTDTQYF.

This chain's CDR3 is CASSLSAVNTEAFF. CDR3 DNA: TGCGCCAGCAGCTTGTCGGCGGTGAACACTGAAGCTTTCTTT. The chain links TRBV5-1 to TRBJ1-1; D is unresolved. The CDR3 runs 14 residues. The V end was cut by 1 base, the J end by 0 bases, with 7 bases between. Germline CDR1 is SGHRS and CDR2 is YFSETQ.

The rearrangement links TRBV7-9 to TRBJ2-7; 11 bases are shared with TRBD2. The CDR3 contains 15 residues. Germline trimming cut 4 bases from V and 4 bases from J; bases unmatched to any gene: 6. Germline assignment: CDR1 SEHNR and CDR2 FQNEAQ (reference sequence). In nucleotides, the CDR3 is TGTGCCAGCAGCTCAGCACTAGCGGGAGTGTACGAGCAGTACTTC. Protein product: CASSSALAGVYEQYF. The whole variable domain, filled in from reference TRBV7-9 and TRBJ2-7, reads DTGVSQNPRHKITKRGQNVTFRCDPISEHNRLYWYRQTLGQGPEFLTYFQNEAQLEKSRLLSDRFSAERPKGSFSTLEIQRTEQGDSAMYLCASSSALAGVYEQYFGPGTRLTVT.

The rearrangement uses TRBV4-1 and TRBJ2-1, with 7 bases identical to TRBD2. Germline V gene lookup returns CDR1 MGHRA and CDR2 YSYEKL. Trimming removed 4 bases from V and 2 bases from J; junction bases left unmatched: 11. This CDR3 is 17 amino acids long. CDR3 coding DNA: TGCGCCAGCAGCCTCTGGGGGAGGCGGGGGACCTACAATGAGCAGTTCTTC. This translates into CASSLWGRRGTYNEQFF.

This chain links TRBV28 with TRBJ2-1, with 12 bases aligning to TRBD2. Germline CDR1 reads MDHEN; CDR2 reads SYDVKM. Germline trimming cut 6 bases from V and 7 bases from J; bases unmatched to any gene: 16. The CDR3 is 18 residues long. The CDR3 region has the DNA TGTGCCAGCAGGGCCGCGGCTAGCGGGAGGGCTAGGTATAATGAGCAGTTCTTC. Protein: CASRAAASGRARYNEQFF.

This chain uses TRBV3-1 (or the pseudogene TRBV3-2) with TRBJ2-1, with D perhaps matching TRBD2 (5 bases). This CDR3 comprises 15 residues. The V gene's germline CDR1 is LGHDT and CDR2 YNNKEL (reference sequence). The V end lost 4 bases, the J end lost 0 bases, and 10 bases lay between the germline ends. The CDR3 DNA is TGTGCCAGCAGCCTAGACGGACTCTCCTACAATGAGCAGTTCTTC. Its translation: CASSLDGLSYNEQFF.

The V call is TRBV11-2, the J call TRBJ1-5; 12 nucleotides match TRBD1. CDR1 SGHAT and CDR2 FQNNGV come from the germline V gene. The CDR3 loop spans 14 amino acids. V was clipped by 5 bases and J by 5 bases; unmatched bases: 1. In DNA, the CDR3 is TGTGCCAGCAGCCGGGACAGGGGGCATCAGCCCCAGCATTTT. Its protein is CASSRDRGHQPQHF.

The chain couples TRBV7-8 to TRBJ2-2, with D possibly being TRBD1 (6 bases). V was cut by 3 bases and J by 1 base, with 12 bases left in between. The germline V gene encodes CDR1 SGHVS and CDR2 FQNEAQ. The CDR3 is made up of 16 amino acids. CDR3 in amino acids: CASSFGGQLNTGELFF. CDR3 DNA: TGTGCCAGCAGCTTCGGCGGACAGCTGAACACCGGGGAGCTGTTTTTT.

This clone was seen a few times. The rearrangement uses TRBV20-1 and TRBJ1-1; the match to TRBD1 covers 8 bases. The trim removed 5 bases at V and 8 bases at J, leaving 4 bases unmatched. CDR3 length: 11 amino acids. CDR1 is DFQATT, CDR2 SNEGSKA, per germline (reference sequence). CDR3 DNA sequence: TGCAGTGCTGGGGGACAGGCCGAAGCTTTCTTT. This encodes CSAGGQAEAFF.

V is TRBV27 and J is TRBJ1-1; D unresolved. CDR3 size: 13 residues. Germline-derived CDR1 and CDR2 are MNHEY and SMNVEV (reference sequence). The CDR3 sequence is CTSRLNMNTEAFF. CDR3 nucleotide sequence: TGTACGTCGCGGCTGAACATGAACACTGAAGCTTTCTTT.

J is TRBJ1-2 and V is TRBV5-1; 7 bases match TRBD1. The V segment lost 4 bases and the J segment 8 bases; nucleotides outside the gene matches: 8. The germline gives CDR1 SGHRS, CDR2 YFSETQ. The CDR3 spans 13 residues. DNA for the CDR3: TGCGCCAGCAGCGTTCAAAGGGGGCAGGGCTACACCTTC. Translated: CASSVQRGQGYTF.

This rearrangement joins TRBV5-1 to TRBJ1-5, with no clear D. Germline V gene data show CDR1 as SGHRS and CDR2 as YFSETQ. CDR3 length: 15 amino acids. V gave up 4 bases and J gave up 0 bases, with 11 bases separating them. Here the CDR3 DNA reads TGCGCCAGCAGCACCTCAGGAATTAGCAATCAGCCCCAGCATTTT. Translating gives CASSTSGISNQPQHF.

This clone was picked up one time. The rearrangement uses TRBV3-1 (or the pseudogene TRBV3-2) and TRBJ1-1, with TRBD1 identical over 8 bases. J was trimmed by 4 bases and V by 1 base; bases with no gene match: 11. The CDR3 consists of 17 residues. Germline V gene sequence: CDR1 LGHDT, CDR2 YNNKEL (reference sequence). CDR3 bases: TGTGCCAGCAGCCAAGCAATCAGGGGGCGACGGGGCACTGAAGCTTTCTTT. Translating it yields CASSQAIRGRRGTEAFF.

The chain uses TRBV9 and TRBJ1-3; perhaps TRBD1 as D (5 bases). The V end was cut by 0 bases, the J end by 4 bases, with 11 bases between. This CDR3 has 15 amino acids. Germline-derived CDR1 and CDR2 are SGDLS and YYNGEE. The CDR3 here is CASSVEGASGNTIYF. The DNA for the CDR3 is TGTGCCAGCAGCGTAGAAGGGGCGTCGGGAAACACCATATATTTT.

Turning to this clone: Other DNA sequences within the sample encode an identical CDR3. The chain couples TRBV6-1 to TRBJ2-2, with TRBD2 matching 11 bases. The junction had 2 bases not matched to a gene; V was cut back by 2 bases and J by 6 bases. The CDR3 totals 15 residues. CDR1 MNHNS and CDR2 SASEGT come from the germline V gene. The CDR3 DNA reads TGTGCCAGCAGTGAATTAGCGGGGGGGCCCGGGGAGCTGTTTTTT. This gives the protein CASSELAGGPGELFF.

This chain joins TRBV5-4 and TRBJ2-2; tentative D call: TRBD2 (6 bases). The CDR3 spans 13 residues. Germline V lookup: CDR1 SGHNT, CDR2 YYREEE (reference sequence). The V and J ends lost 10 bases and 6 bases respectively, with 16 bases between them. This chain's CDR3 is CAGGGGSAGELFF. CDR3 sequence (DNA): TGTGCCGGCGGCGGAGGGTCGGCCGGGGAGCTGTTTTTT.

The chain recombines TRBV5-1 with TRBJ2-7, with D maybe TRBD1 (5 bases). The CDR3 extends over 14 amino acids. V lost 3 bases and J 10 bases, leaving 20 bases between the germline ends. Germline CDR1 SGHRS, CDR2 YFSETQ. This CDR3 reads CASSSAAGSLGQYF. The CDR3 DNA reads TGCGCCAGCAGCTCCGCGGCAGGGTCCCTAGGTCAGTACTTC.

The V gene is TRBV28, the J gene TRBJ1-2; no reliable D call. V was shortened by 4 bases and J by 4 bases, with 13 bases between the two germline ends. Germline V gives CDR1 MDHEN, CDR2 SYDVKM. The CDR3 contains 14 residues. The CDR3 spells CASSSVTNLYGYTF. The CDR3 nucleotides are TGTGCCAGCAGTTCAGTCACAAATCTCTATGGCTACACCTTC.

The V call is TRBV12-5, the J call TRBJ2-1; 7 bases map to TRBD2. The CDR3 has 14 amino acids. From germline, CDR1 is LGHNT and CDR2 FRNRAP. V lost 1 base to trimming and J lost 8 bases; unmatched junction nucleotides: 5. CDR3: CASGLESGNYEQFF. CDR3 DNA: TGTGCTAGTGGTTTGGAAAGCGGGAACTATGAGCAGTTCTTC.

V gene TRBV5-4 combines with J gene TRBJ2-3, with 7 bases matching TRBD1. Germline trimming cut 5 bases from V and 1 base from J; bases unmatched to any gene: 4. The CDR3 runs to 14 residues. Germline CDR1 SGHNT, CDR2 YYREEE (reference sequence). CDR3 in amino acids: CASRFTGGTDTQYF. The CDR3 nucleotides read TGTGCCAGCAGGTTTACAGGGGGCACAGATACGCAGTATTTT.

This chain links TRBV4-1 with TRBJ2-7; maybe TRBD1 (6 bases). From germline, CDR1 is MGHRA and CDR2 YSYEKL. Trimming removed 3 bases from V and 4 bases from J, with 16 bases in between. This CDR3 region has 15 residues. The CDR3 spells CASSQAPGQIYEQYF. The CDR3 DNA sequence: TGCGCCAGCAGCCAGGCCCCGGGACAAATATACGAGCAGTACTTC.

The chain is built from TRBV3-1 (or the pseudogene TRBV3-2) and TRBJ1-1; tentative D call: TRBD1 (5 bases). V shed 6 bases and J shed 1 base, with 9 bases lying between them. Per the germline V gene, CDR1 is LGHDT and CDR2 is YNNKEL (reference sequence). The CDR3 loop spans 13 amino acids. CDR3 nucleotide sequence: TGTGCCAGCAGAGGGGCAGAGAACACTGAAGCTTTCTTT. It translates to CASRGAENTEAFF.

This rearrangement joins TRBV30 to TRBJ1-4, with D possibly TRBD1 on 6 matching bases. The CDR3 loop spans 15 amino acids. Germline V gene sequence: CDR1 GTSNPN, CDR2 SVGIG (reference sequence). V was pared by 3 bases and J by 8 bases, with 19 bases between. Written as DNA, the CDR3 is TGTGCCTGGAGGAGGGGGTTTAGCGTTGGGGAAAAACTGTTTTTT. Its translation: CAWRRGFSVGEKLFF.

This clone came up a few times. As DNA, the CDR3 is TGTGCCAGCAGTGGGACAGGGTCCTACAATGAGCAGTTCTTC. Translation: CASSGTGSYNEQFF. The V gene is TRBV11-2, the J gene TRBJ2-1, with TRBD1 matching 9 bases. The CDR3 is made up of 14 amino acids. The germline V gene has CDR1 SGHAT and CDR2 FQNNGV. V lost 6 bases, J lost 1 base, and 1 base stayed unmatched.

This clone was picked up a small number of times. The V and J genes are TRBV3-1 (or the pseudogene TRBV3-2) and TRBJ2-7, with 8 bases matching TRBD1. The CDR3 extends over 15 amino acids. V gave up 0 bases and J gave up 2 bases; unmatched junction bases: 3. Germline loops: CDR1 LGHDT, CDR2 YNNKEL (reference sequence). The CDR3 nucleotides read TGTGCCAGCAGCCAAGAAGGACAGGGAACCTACGAGCAGTACTTC. The encoded protein is CASSQEGQGTYEQYF.

This chain connects TRBV12-3 or TRBV12-4 to TRBJ1-1; D gene uncertain. This CDR3 is built from 13 residues. Trimming shortened V by 7 bases and J by 1 base, and 10 bases separated the two germline ends. The CDR3 DNA reads as TGTGCCAGCACCTACAGCCGGAACACTGAAGCTTTCTTT. This encodes CASTYSRNTEAFF.

The V call is TRBV18, the J call TRBJ2-7; D might be TRBD2 (5 bases). This CDR3 comprises 15 residues. The V end lost 6 bases, the J end lost 5 bases, and 20 bases lay between the germline ends. Germline V CDR1 and CDR2: KGHSH, LQKENI. The CDR3 DNA reads as TGTGCCAGCTCCCCTACCTGGGAGTCCGGCGACGAGCAGTACTTC. This encodes CASSPTWESGDEQYF.

This chain connects TRBV12-3 or TRBV12-4 to TRBJ1-3, with 7 bases matching TRBD1. With V trimmed by 7 bases and J by 4 bases, 4 bases remained unmatched. The length of the CDR3 is 13 residues. The CDR3 spells CASTWGQGNTIYF. The CDR3 bases are TGTGCCAGCACTTGGGGACAGGGAAACACCATATATTTT.